These T cell receptor beta chains were read from a single sample in a study of T cell responses to AZD1222 COVID-19 vaccine. Here immunoSEQ multiplex PCR was the method, and the copy in TCRdb shows in-frame clones only, minus some. The table includes 150,000 or so clones, roughly 91% detected once. Sample: peripheral blood, taken on day 0 of AZD1222 vaccination. These receptors all come from an adult in good health. CDR3s include the opening cysteine and the closing phenylalanine or tryptophan. A D gene is named only where the DNA matches it firmly. Clone size, where shown, is once, few, many, or a class for clones that have expanded.

J | D | V | size | CDR3 | DNA
TRBJ2-3 | TRBD1 | TRBV4-3 | NA | CASSQDFGSGGLGDTQYF | TGCGCCAGCAGCCAAGATTTCGGGTCAGGGGGCCTCGGGGATACGCAGTATTTT
TRBJ2-5 | TRBD1 | TRBV19 | NA | CASSPGGKTQYF | TGTGCCAGTAGTCCAGGGGGCAAGACCCAGTACTTC
TRBJ2-3 | NA | TRBV2 | NA | CASSEGGPSTDTQYF | TGTGCCAGCAGTGAAGGAGGGCCTAGCACAGATACGCAGTATTTT
TRBJ2-1 | NA | TRBV7-9 | once | CASSTYNEQFF | TGTGCCAGCAGCACCTACAATGAGCAGTTCTTC
TRBJ2-7 | TRBD1 | TRBV11-2 | NA | CASSSDPGTGHEQYF | TGTGCCAGCAGCTCAGACCCCGGGACAGGGCACGAGCAGTACTTC
TRBJ2-7 | NA | TRBV7-2 | NA | CASSTGGGSSYEQYF | TGTGCCAGCAGCACCGGTGGGGGGAGCTCCTACGAGCAGTACTTC
TRBJ2-3 | TRBD1 | TRBV7-9 | once | CASSLGQLGGTGFADTQYF | TGTGCCAGCAGCTTGGGTCAGTTAGGAGGGACAGGGTTCGCAGATACGCAGTATTTT
TRBJ1-1 | NA | TRBV28 | NA | CASGIVIAEAFF | TGTGCCAGCGGAATCGTCATCGCTGAAGCTTTCTTT
TRBJ1-3 | NA | TRBV29-1 | NA | CSAKGREYSGNTIYF | TGCAGCGCCAAGGGCAGGGAGTACTCTGGAAACACCATATATTTT
TRBJ1-1 | NA | TRBV11-3 | NA | CASSPWTDFNTEAFF | TGTGCCAGCAGCCCCTGGACAGATTTTAACACTGAAGCTTTCTTT
TRBJ1-6 | NA | TRBV9 | NA | CASSARGAQGGNSPLHF | TGTGCCAGCAGCGCAAGAGGAGCACAGGGTGGTAATTCACCCCTCCACTTT
TRBJ1-1 | TRBD1 | TRBV10-3 | NA | CAISGGPTGGGTEAFF | TGTGCCATCAGTGGGGGGCCGACAGGGGGCGGCACTGAAGCTTTCTTT
TRBJ1-1 | NA | TRBV5-1 | NA | CASSHSGGPEAFF | TGCGCCAGCAGCCATTCTGGGGGCCCTGAAGCTTTCTTT
TRBJ2-1 | NA | TRBV7-3 | NA | CASSLTTESRSYNEQFF | TGTGCCAGCAGCTTAACCACGGAGTCACGCTCCTACAATGAGCAGTTCTTC
TRBJ1-1 | NA | TRBV18 | NA | CASSPLLNQDTEAFF | TGTGCCAGCTCACCACTTTTGAACCAGGACACTGAAGCTTTCTTT
TRBJ1-2 | NA | TRBV19 | NA | CASSYGVAAGRAYGYTF | TGTGCCAGTAGTTATGGGGTCGCGGCAGGGCGGGCGTATGGCTACACCTTC
TRBJ1-1 | NA | TRBV5-1 | few | CASTQHFGGENTEAFF | TGCGCCAGCACTCAACATTTCGGGGGTGAGAACACTGAAGCTTTCTTT
TRBJ1-5 | NA | TRBV5-1 | NA | CASSLEGVSNQPQHF | TGCGCCAGCAGCTTGGAAGGGGTGAGCAATCAGCCCCAGCATTTT
TRBJ1-4 | TRBD1 | TRBV5-1 | NA | CASSPGTGWRELFF | TGCGCCAGCAGCCCCGGGACAGGGTGGAGGGAACTGTTTTTT
TRBJ1-1 | NA | TRBV18 | NA | CASSPLHTNTEAFF | TGTGCCAGCTCACCCCTACATACGAACACTGAAGCTTTCTTT
TRBJ1-6 | NA | TRBV6-2/TRBV6-3 | NA | CASSPTRGRSPLHF | TGTGCCAGCAGCCCAACCCGGGGACGTTCACCCCTCCACTTT
TRBJ2-1 | TRBD1 | TRBV14 | NA | CASSLTGTGGEQFF | TGTGCCAGCAGCCTTACCGGGACAGGGGGAGAGCAGTTCTTC
TRBJ2-6 | TRBD1 | TRBV5-4 | NA | CASSSITGTVVSGANVLTF | TGTGCCAGCAGCTCAATCACCGGGACAGTAGTCTCTGGGGCCAACGTCCTGACTTTC
TRBJ2-3 | NA | TRBV4-1 | NA | CASSQLHGGTYTDTQYF | TGCGCCAGCAGCCAACTTCATGGGGGGACTTACACAGATACGCAGTATTTT
TRBJ1-2 | NA | TRBV18 | few | CASSRTDRFYGYTF | TGTGCCAGCTCACGAACCGACAGATTCTATGGCTACACCTTC
TRBJ1-1 | NA | TRBV10-1 | few | CATQHGNEAFF | TGCGCCACTCAGCATGGGAATGAAGCTTTCTTT
TRBJ2-1 | NA | TRBV6-5 | NA | CASRPPGQEQFF | TGTGCCAGCAGACCACCTGGACAGGAGCAGTTCTTC
TRBJ2-7 | TRBD1 | TRBV27 | NA | CASSPAGGLLGEQYF | TGTGCCAGCAGTCCGGCAGGGGGTCTCCTCGGGGAGCAGTACTTC
TRBJ2-5 | NA | TRBV5-1 | once | CASSFQETQYF | TGCGCCAGCAGCTTCCAAGAGACCCAGTACTTC
TRBJ2-7 | NA | TRBV27 | NA | CASSFPGSYEQYF | TGTGCCAGCAGTTTCCCGGGCTCCTACGAGCAGTACTTC
TRBJ1-1 | NA | TRBV5-6 | NA | CASSLYTEAFF | TGTGCCAGCAGCTTATACACTGAAGCTTTCTTT
TRBJ1-1 | NA | TRBV6-5 | NA | CATYRVNTEAFF | TGTGCCACCTACAGGGTGAACACTGAAGCTTTCTTT
TRBJ1-2 | NA | TRBV6-1 | NA | CASSEGLRVRVFGYTF | TGTGCCAGCAGTGAAGGTTTAAGGGTTAGGGTATTTGGCTACACCTTC
TRBJ2-2 | NA | TRBV6-2/TRBV6-3 | NA | CASSSGGPGGELFF | TGTGCCAGCAGTTCCGGGGGGCCAGGCGGGGAGCTGTTTTTT
TRBJ2-7 | TRBD2 | TRBV4-3 | NA | CASSQDSGSYEQYF | TGCGCCAGCAGCCAAGACAGCGGGAGCTACGAGCAGTACTTC
TRBJ2-7 | NA | TRBV6-5 | NA | CASTDAGTYEQYF | TGTGCCAGCACCGACGCGGGAACCTACGAGCAGTACTTC
TRBJ1-5 | TRBD1 | TRBV7-9 | NA | CASSLAGTGTHNDQPQHF | TGTGCCAGCAGCTTAGCCGGGACAGGGACTCACAACGATCAGCCCCAGCATTTT
TRBJ2-3 | TRBD1 | TRBV19 | NA | CASSIKTGVADTQYF | TGTGCCAGTAGTATTAAAACAGGGGTGGCAGATACGCAGTATTTT
TRBJ1-2 | NA | TRBV6-2/TRBV6-3 | NA | CASSYARDYGYTF | TGTGCCAGCAGTTACGCCAGGGACTATGGCTACACCTTC
TRBJ1-5 | NA | TRBV7-8 | NA | CASSLNLGGKYSNQPQHF | TGTGCCAGCAGCCTCAATCTCGGCGGAAAATATAGCAATCAGCCCCAGCATTTT
TRBJ2-5 | NA | TRBV14 | NA | CASSQVEETQYF | TGTGCCAGCAGCCAAGTCGAAGAGACCCAGTACTTC
TRBJ1-5 | NA | TRBV2 | NA | CASSAGRNSNQPQHF | TGTGCCAGCAGTGCTGGACGGAATAGCAATCAGCCCCAGCATTTT
TRBJ1-3 | TRBD1 | TRBV12-5 | NA | CASGLPRGQGAPGNTIYF | TGTGCTAGTGGTTTGCCACGGGGACAGGGGGCGCCTGGAAACACCATATATTTT
TRBJ1-1 | NA | TRBV27 | NA | CASSYRGNEAFF | TGTGCCAGCAGTTATAGGGGAAATGAAGCTTTCTTT
TRBJ2-3 | NA | TRBV20-1 | NA | CSANQPDTQYF | TGCAGTGCTAACCAGCCTGATACGCAGTATTTT
TRBJ1-1 | TRBD1 | TRBV6-5 | few | CASSPTGGRNTEAFF | TGTGCCAGCAGCCCGACAGGGGGCCGGAACACTGAAGCTTTCTTT
TRBJ1-5 | TRBD1 | TRBV28 | few | CASSLTGGLQPQHF | TGTGCCAGCAGCTTAACAGGGGGGTTACAGCCCCAGCATTTT
TRBJ2-3 | NA | TRBV6-6 | NA | CASRGGGRTDTQYF | TGTGCCAGCAGGGGCGGGGGCCGTACAGATACGCAGTATTTT
TRBJ2-7 | NA | TRBV4-1 | NA | CASSQGVVGFSYEQYF | TGCGCCAGCAGCCAAGGAGTTGTGGGGTTTAGCTACGAGCAGTACTTC
TRBJ2-5 | NA | TRBV28 | NA | CASSRTRSRETQYF | TGTGCCAGCAGTCGAACACGGAGCCGAGAGACCCAGTACTTC
TRBJ2-6 | NA | TRBV7-6 | NA | CASSLYRAARSGANVLTF | TGTGCCAGCAGCTTATATAGGGCGGCCAGGTCTGGGGCCAACGTCCTGACTTTC
TRBJ2-7 | TRBD2 | TRBV7-9 | NA | CASSLMRLAGVYEQYF | TGTGCCAGCAGCTTAATGAGATTAGCGGGAGTTTACGAGCAGTACTTC
TRBJ1-1 | NA | TRBV12-3/TRBV12-4 | NA | CASSLARVTEAFF | TGTGCCAGCAGTTTAGCCAGAGTCACTGAAGCTTTCTTT
TRBJ2-1 | NA | TRBV28 | NA | CASSSPRDPSYNEQFF | TGTGCCAGCAGTTCCCCCCGGGACCCCTCCTACAATGAGCAGTTCTTC
TRBJ2-7 | TRBD1 | TRBV11-3 | NA | CASSLRQGSYEQYF | TGTGCCAGCAGCTTACGACAGGGCTCCTACGAGCAGTACTTC
TRBJ2-6 | TRBD1 | TRBV9 | once | CASSVIPGGRTSGANVLTF | TGTGCCAGCAGCGTAATCCCAGGGGGCCGGACCTCTGGGGCCAACGTCCTGACTTTC